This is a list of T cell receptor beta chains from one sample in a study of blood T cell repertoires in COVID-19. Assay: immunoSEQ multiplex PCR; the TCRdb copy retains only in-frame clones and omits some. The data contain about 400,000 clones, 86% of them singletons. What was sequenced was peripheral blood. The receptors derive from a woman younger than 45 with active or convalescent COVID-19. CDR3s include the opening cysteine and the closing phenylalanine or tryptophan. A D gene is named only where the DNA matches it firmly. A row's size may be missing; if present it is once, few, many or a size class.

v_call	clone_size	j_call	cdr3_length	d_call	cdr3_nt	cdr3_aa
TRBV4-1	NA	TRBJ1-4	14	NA	TGCGCCAGCAGCCACCCGGCAACTAATGAAAAACTGTTTTTT	CASSHPATNEKLFF
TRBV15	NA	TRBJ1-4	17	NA	TGTGCCACCAGCAGAAGGACATTTAGAGAGGCTAATGAAAAACTGTTTTTT	CATSRRTFREANEKLFF
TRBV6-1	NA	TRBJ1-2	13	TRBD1	TGTGCCAGCAGTGATACAGGGGGCTATGGCTACACCTTC	CASSDTGGYGYTF
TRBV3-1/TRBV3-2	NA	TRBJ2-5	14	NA	TGTGCCAGCAGCCAAGCAATAGCTAGGGAGACCCAGTACTTC	CASSQAIARETQYF
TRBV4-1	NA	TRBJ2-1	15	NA	TGCGCCAGCAGCCAAGTGGCGGTGGATTACAATGAGCAGTTCTTC	CASSQVAVDYNEQFF
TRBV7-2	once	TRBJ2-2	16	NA	TGTGCCAGCAGCTTACCCCCGTTCGAGGGCACCGGGGAGCTGTTTTTT	CASSLPPFEGTGELFF
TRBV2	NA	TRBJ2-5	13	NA	TGTGCCAGCAGTGCGCAAATGACGGGGACCCAGTACTTC	CASSAQMTGTQYF
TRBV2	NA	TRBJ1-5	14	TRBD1	TGTGCCAGTCAACAGGGGGTCGCCAATCAGCCCCAGCATTTT	CASQQGVANQPQHF
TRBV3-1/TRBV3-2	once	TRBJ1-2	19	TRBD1	TGTGCCAGCAGCCAAGATAATCCCGGGACAGGGGGTATTCTAGGAGGCTACACCTTC	CASSQDNPGTGGILGGYTF
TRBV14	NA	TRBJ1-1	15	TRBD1	TGTGCCAGCAGCCCCACAGGGGTAGGGTCCACTGAAGCTTTCTTT	CASSPTGVGSTEAFF
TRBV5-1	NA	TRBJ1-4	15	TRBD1	TGCGCCAGCAGCTGGCGACAGGGATCAGATGAAAAACTGTTTTTT	CASSWRQGSDEKLFF
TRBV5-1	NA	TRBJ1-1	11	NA	TGCGCCAGCAGCTTGGAGGAGACCCGCTTCTTT	CASSLEETRFF
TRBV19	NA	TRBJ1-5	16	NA	TGTGCCAGTAGTCAGGGAGGTGGGAGAGGCAATCAGCCCCAGCATTTT	CASSQGGGRGNQPQHF
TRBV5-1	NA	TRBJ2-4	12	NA	TGCGCCAGCAGCTCCGGAGAAAACATTCAGTACTTC	CASSSGENIQYF
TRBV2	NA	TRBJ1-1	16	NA	TGTGCCAGCAAATTATCTTGGGGGCAGAGTACCACTGAAGCTTTCTTT	CASKLSWGQSTTEAFF
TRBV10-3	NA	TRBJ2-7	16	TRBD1	TGTGCCATCAGTGAGGATGGGGGACAGGGGAACTCCGAGCAGTACTTC	CAISEDGGQGNSEQYF
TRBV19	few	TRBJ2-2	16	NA	TGTGCCAGTAGTATAGCCGTCGGACTGAACACCGGGGAGCTGTTTTTT	CASSIAVGLNTGELFF
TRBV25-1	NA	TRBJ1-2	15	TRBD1	TGTGCCAGCAGTGAATTCAACGACAGGGGGCCCGGCTACACCTTC	CASSEFNDRGPGYTF
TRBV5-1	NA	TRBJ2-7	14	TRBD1	TGCGCCAGCCGAATGGGACAGGGGACGGACGAGCAGTACTTC	CASRMGQGTDEQYF
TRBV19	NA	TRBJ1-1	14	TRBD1	TGTGCCAGTATCCAGGACAGGGGGTGGACTGAAGCTTTCTTT	CASIQDRGWTEAFF
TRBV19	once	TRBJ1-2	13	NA	TGTGCCAGTAGTATCCCCGGAGGGAGAGGCTACACCTTC	CASSIPGGRGYTF
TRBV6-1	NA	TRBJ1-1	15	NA	TGTGCCAGCAGTGAATTTCGGGAAACGAACACTGAAGCTTTCTTT	CASSEFRETNTEAFF
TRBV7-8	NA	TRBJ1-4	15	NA	TGTGCCAGCAGCTTATATCAGGTGGCTAATGAAAAACTGTTTTTT	CASSLYQVANEKLFF
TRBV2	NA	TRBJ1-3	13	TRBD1	TGTGCCAGCAGCTTGACAGGGGAGGTCACCATATATTTT	CASSLTGEVTIYF
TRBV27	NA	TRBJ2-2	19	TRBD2	TGTGCCAGCAGTGCTGTTCTGCGGGAGATCCCCATCAACACCGGGGAGCTGTTTTTT	CASSAVLREIPINTGELFF
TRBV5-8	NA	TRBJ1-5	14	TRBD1	TGTGCCAGCAGTAGGACAGGGTTTGGACAGCCCCAGCATTTT	CASSRTGFGQPQHF
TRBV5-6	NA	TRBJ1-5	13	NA	TGTGCCAGCAGCCCCGGCTTGACGGGGCCCCAGCATTTT	CASSPGLTGPQHF
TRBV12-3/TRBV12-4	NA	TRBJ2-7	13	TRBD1	TGTGCCAGCAGACCAACCGGGACAGGCGAGCAGTACTTC	CASRPTGTGEQYF
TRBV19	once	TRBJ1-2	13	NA	TGTGCCAGTAGTATAGGTCCTCTAGGAGGCTACACCTTC	CASSIGPLGGYTF
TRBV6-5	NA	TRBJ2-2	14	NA	TGTGCCAGCAGTATCTCCCAGTTGGCCGGGGAGCTGTTTTTT	CASSISQLAGELFF
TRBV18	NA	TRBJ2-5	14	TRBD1	TGTGCCAGCTCACTAGGGACAGGGCAAGAGACCCAGTACTTC	CASSLGTGQETQYF
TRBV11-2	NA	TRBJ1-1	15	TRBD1	TGTGCCAGCAGCGCCGGGACAGGGCAAGACACTGAAGCTTTCTTT	CASSAGTGQDTEAFF
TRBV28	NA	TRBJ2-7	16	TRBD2	TGTGCCAGCAGTCCACTTACTAGCGGGGTCTCCTACGAGCAGTACTTC	CASSPLTSGVSYEQYF
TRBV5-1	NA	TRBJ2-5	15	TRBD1	TGCGCCAGCAGCTCACAGGGGGAGGCGCGAGAGACCCAGTACTTC	CASSSQGEARETQYF
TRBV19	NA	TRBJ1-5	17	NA	TGTGCCAGTAGTATAATAACGGGGGGACGGAGCAATCAGCCCCAGCATTTT	CASSIITGGRSNQPQHF
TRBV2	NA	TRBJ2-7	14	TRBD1	TGTGCCAGCACGTTACAGGGGGTTCCCTACGAGCAGTACTTC	CASTLQGVPYEQYF
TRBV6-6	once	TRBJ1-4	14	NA	TGTGCCAGCAGTTACGTGGACATTAATGAAAAACTGTTTTTT	CASSYVDINEKLFF
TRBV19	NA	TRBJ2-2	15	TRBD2	TGTGCCAGTAGTATCGCGGGAGTCGACACCGGGGAGCTGTTTTTT	CASSIAGVDTGELFF
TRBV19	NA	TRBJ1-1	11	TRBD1	TGTGCCAGTAGACAGGGGGCTGAAGCTTTCTTT	CASRQGAEAFF
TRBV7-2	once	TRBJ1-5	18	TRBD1	TGTGCCAGCAGCTTATACACAGGGGTTGGGTATAGCAATCAGCCCCAGCATTTT	CASSLYTGVGYSNQPQHF
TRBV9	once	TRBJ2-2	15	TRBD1	TGTGCCAGCAGCGTACGGACAGGGTCCACCGGGGAGCTGTTTTTT	CASSVRTGSTGELFF
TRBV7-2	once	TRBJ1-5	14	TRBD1	TGTGCCAGCAGCTTACGACAGGGGAATCAGCCCCAGCATTTT	CASSLRQGNQPQHF
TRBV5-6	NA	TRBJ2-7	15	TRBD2	TGTGCCAGCAGCTTATTAGCGGGAGGTCGCTACGAGCAGTACTTC	CASSLLAGGRYEQYF
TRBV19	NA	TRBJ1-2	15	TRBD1	TGTGCCAGTAGTATCCCGACAGGGGGTGAGGATGGCTACACCTTC	CASSIPTGGEDGYTF
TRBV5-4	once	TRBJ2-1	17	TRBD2	TGTGCCAGCAGCTTGGAACCCAGCGGGGGGGCCGTCAATGAGCAGTTCTTC	CASSLEPSGGAVNEQFF
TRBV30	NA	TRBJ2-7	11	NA	TGTGCCTGGATGGCCACCTACGAGCAGTACTTC	CAWMATYEQYF
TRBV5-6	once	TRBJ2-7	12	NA	TGTGCCAGCAGCACCAGGGTTGGCGAGCAGTACTTC	CASSTRVGEQYF
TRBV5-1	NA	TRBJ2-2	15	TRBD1	TGCGCCAGCAGCTCGGGACAGGGCGTTCCCGGGGAGCTGTTTTTT	CASSSGQGVPGELFF
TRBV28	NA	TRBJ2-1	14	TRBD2	TGTGCCAGCCGGGGAGGGAGCGAGTACAATGAGCAGTTCTTC	CASRGGSEYNEQFF
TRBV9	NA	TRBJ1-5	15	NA	TGTGCCAGCAGCGTCGGGACTTCGGGCAATCAGCCCCAGCATTTT	CASSVGTSGNQPQHF
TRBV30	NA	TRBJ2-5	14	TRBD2	TGTGCCTGGATGCTTCTAGCGGTACAAGAGACCCAGTACTTC	CAWMLLAVQETQYF
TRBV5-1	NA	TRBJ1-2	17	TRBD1	TGCGCCAGCAGCTTAGGATCCGGGACAGGGATCAACTATGGCTACACCTTC	CASSLGSGTGINYGYTF
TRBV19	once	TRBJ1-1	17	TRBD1	TGTGCCAGTAGTTTGGACAGGGGGCTGGGAATGAACACTGAAGCTTTCTTT	CASSLDRGLGMNTEAFF
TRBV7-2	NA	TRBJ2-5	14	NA	TGTGCCAGCAGCGCCCGGGGTCACCAAGAGACCCAGTACTTC	CASSARGHQETQYF
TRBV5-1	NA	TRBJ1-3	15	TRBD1	TGCGCCAGCAGCGGGACAGGGGACTCTGGAAACACCATATATTTT	CASSGTGDSGNTIYF
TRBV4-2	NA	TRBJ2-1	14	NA	TGTGCCAGCAGCCGTGGCGGGATGCGCAATGAGCAGTTCTTC	CASSRGGMRNEQFF
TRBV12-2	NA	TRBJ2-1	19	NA	TGTGCAAGTCGCTTAGCGTGGCTAGCGGGAGCCTACCCGCGAGATGAGCAGTTCTTC	CASRLAWLAGAYPRDEQFF